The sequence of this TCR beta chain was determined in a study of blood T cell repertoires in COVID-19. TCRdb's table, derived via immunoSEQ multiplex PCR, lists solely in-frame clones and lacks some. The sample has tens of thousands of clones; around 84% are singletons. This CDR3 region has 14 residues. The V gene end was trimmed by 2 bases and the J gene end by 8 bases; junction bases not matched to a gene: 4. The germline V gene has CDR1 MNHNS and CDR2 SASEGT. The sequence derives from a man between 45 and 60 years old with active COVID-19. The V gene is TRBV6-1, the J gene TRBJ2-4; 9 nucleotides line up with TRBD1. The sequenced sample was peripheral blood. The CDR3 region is CASSEKGQGDIQYF. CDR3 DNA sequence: TGTGCCAGCAGTGAAAAGGGACAGGGCGACATTCAGTACTTC.